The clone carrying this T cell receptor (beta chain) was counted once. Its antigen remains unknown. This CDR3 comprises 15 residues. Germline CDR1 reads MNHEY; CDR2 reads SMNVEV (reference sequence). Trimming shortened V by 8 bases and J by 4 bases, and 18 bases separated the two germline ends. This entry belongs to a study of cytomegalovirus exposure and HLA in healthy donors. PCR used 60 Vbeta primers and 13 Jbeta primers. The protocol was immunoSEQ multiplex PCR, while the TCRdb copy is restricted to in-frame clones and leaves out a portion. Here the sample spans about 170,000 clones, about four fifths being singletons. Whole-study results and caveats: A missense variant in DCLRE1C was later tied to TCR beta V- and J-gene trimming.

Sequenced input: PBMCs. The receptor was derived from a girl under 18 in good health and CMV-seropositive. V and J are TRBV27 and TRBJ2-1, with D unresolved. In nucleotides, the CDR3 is TGTGCCAGCGAGGAGCGTTATTCCGGGTACAATGAGCAGTTCTTC. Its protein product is CASEERYSGYNEQFF.